One T cell receptor beta chain is described in this entry. Original analysis: How many nucleated cells were present was estimated from reference gene primer amplification. Sequencing was performed with immunoSEQ multiplex PCR; in TCRdb, only in-frame clones are kept and a portion is missing. Clone size and the V and J calls come from that table; the DNA yielded D and trimming. Of roughly 220,000 clones in the sample, roughly four fifths were seen once. This record belongs to a study of blood T cell repertoires in COVID-19. Study context: Both acute and convalescent COVID-19 samples were obtained from the United States, Italy and Spain.

Patients at the Seattle site were enrolled during active infection and followed longitudinally. This TCR was sampled from a woman aged 80 or older with COVID-19, enrolled during active disease. The material sequenced was peripheral blood.

As DNA, the CDR3 is TGTGCCAGTAGAGCGGGGGGCGGGACCGGGGAGCTGTTTTTT. As protein: CASRAGGGTGELFF. The chain combines TRBV19 with TRBJ2-2; 9 nucleotides agree with TRBD2. The CDR3 spans 14 residues. Germline lookup yields CDR1 LNHDA and CDR2 SQIVND (reference sequence). The ends lost 6 bases at V and 5 bases at J; junction bases unmatched: 4.